Listed here are 32 T cell receptor beta chains from one sample, sequenced in a study of OX40 agonist ivuxolimab in advanced cancers. Assay: immunoSEQ multiplex PCR; the TCRdb copy retains only in-frame clones and omits some. The sample lists over 10,000 clones; over 75% were seen once. The sequenced sample was CD4+ or CD8+ T cells sorted from blood, obtained in a trial of the OX40 agonist ivuxolimab. These receptors all stem from an adult with an advanced solid tumor such as melanoma, head and neck, liver or kidney cancer.

This clone is large. The V gene is TRBV6-5, the J gene TRBJ2-7; 7 bases map to TRBD1. From germline, CDR1 is MNHEY and CDR2 SVGAGI. V dropped 6 bases and J dropped 1; count of bases not matched to a gene: 6. The CDR3 consists of 14 residues. The DNA of the CDR3 is TGTGCCAGCAGCCCTGGGACAGTGTCCTACGAGCAGTACTTC. It translates to CASSPGTVSYEQYF.

This chain connects TRBV30 to TRBJ2-7; 8 positions match TRBD1. CDR1 GTSNPN and CDR2 SVGIG come from the germline V gene (reference sequence). V lost 1 base, J lost 4 bases, and 3 bases stayed unmatched. The CDR3 has 13 amino acids. The CDR3, as DNA: TGTGCCTGGAGTGCAGGGGGCGGTTACGAGCAGTACTTC. It encodes CAWSAGGGYEQYF.

The chain is built from TRBV4-2 and TRBJ1-5; D call uncertain. This CDR3 is built from 14 residues. V was shortened by 0 bases and J by 6 bases, with 9 bases between the two germline ends. Germline-derived CDR1 and CDR2 are LGHNA and YNFKEQ. The DNA for the CDR3 is TGTGCCAGCAGCCAAGAATCGGGGAGTCAGCCCCAGCATTTT. This gives the protein CASSQESGSQPQHF.

The chain joins TRBV4-2 to TRBJ2-5; 8 bases map to TRBD2. CDR3 length equals 14 residues. The V segment lost 0 bases and the J segment 4 bases; nucleotides outside the gene matches: 1. Germline-derived CDR1 and CDR2 are LGHNA and YNFKEQ. The CDR3 loop is CASSQERGGETQYF. The CDR3 nucleotides are TGTGCCAGCAGCCAAGAACGGGGGGGAGAGACCCAGTACTTC.

The chain combines TRBV13 with TRBJ1-2; perhaps TRBD1 as D (5 bases). CDR3 size: 13 residues. CDR1 is PRHDT, CDR2 FYEKMQ, per germline (reference sequence). The V end was cut by 3 bases, the J end by 6 bases, with 11 bases between. The CDR3 DNA sequence: TGTGCCAGCAGCTTCCAGGGCAAAGATGGCTACACCTTC. Its protein is CASSFQGKDGYTF.

V usage is TRBV5-1 and J usage is TRBJ2-5, with D maybe TRBD1 (6 bases). This CDR3 has 17 residues. The germline V and J ends were trimmed by 1 base and 5 bases, with 21 bases remaining between them. In germline, CDR1 is SGHRS, CDR2 YFSETQ. For the CDR3, the DNA is TGCGCCAGCAGCTTGCCAGCGCTGGCAGGGGTTCTGGAGACCCAGTACTTC. This gives the protein CASSLPALAGVLETQYF.

The rearrangement links TRBV4-1 to TRBJ2-7; D tentatively fits TRBD1 or TRBD2 (5 bases each). Germline CDR1 reads MGHRA; CDR2 reads YSYEKL. This CDR3 is built from 14 residues. V shed 3 bases and J shed 1 base, with 10 bases lying between them. CDR3 protein: CASSHPGGSYEQYF. CDR3 bases: TGCGCCAGCAGCCATCCTGGGGGATCCTACGAGCAGTACTTC.

The chain recombines TRBV2 with TRBJ2-1; weak D call: TRBD1 (6 bases). The CDR3 is 14 amino acids. V was pared by 10 bases and J by 1 base, with 14 bases between. Germline V CDR1 and CDR2: SNHLY, FYNNEI. The CDR3 nucleotides read TGTGCCACAAGGACAGAAACATCCTACAATGAGCAGTTCTTC. This translates into CATRTETSYNEQFF.

V gene TRBV19 combines with J gene TRBJ2-3, with 7 positions matching TRBD1. The CDR3 consists of 15 residues. From germline, CDR1 is LNHDA and CDR2 SQIVND (reference sequence). V dropped 6 bases and J dropped 0; count of bases not matched to a gene: 6. CDR3 sequence (DNA): TGTGCCAGTAGCCAGGACAGGTTAAGCACAGATACGCAGTATTTT. Protein sequence: CASSQDRLSTDTQYF.

CDR3 residues: CASSTGSSYNEQFF. The CDR3 DNA is TGTGCCAGCAGCACGGGGAGCTCCTACAATGAGCAGTTCTTC. The chain employs TRBV9 and TRBJ2-1; perhaps TRBD2 as D (5 bases). Per germline, CDR1 SGDLS and CDR2 YYNGEE. There are 14 residues in the CDR3. V was clipped by 4 bases and J by 0 bases, with 8 bases between them.

The chain employs TRBV6-1 and TRBJ2-5; the match to TRBD1 covers 7 bases. The J call may be incorrect, as the DNA end agrees better with TRBJ2-7. The CDR3 spans 14 residues. Germline CDR1 and CDR2: MNHNS and SASEGT. For the CDR3, the DNA is TGTGCCAGCAGTCCCCGGGACAGAGCTTACGAGCAGTACTTC. Amino acid sequence: CASSPRDRAYEQYF.

The CDR3 nucleotides read TGTGCCAGCAGTTATGATGACTTCAGCTCTGGAAACACCATATATTTT. Translation gives CASSYDDFSSGNTIYF. The chain links TRBV6-5 to TRBJ1-3, with no clear D. The CDR3 is 16 amino acids. CDR1 is MNHEY, CDR2 SVGAGI, per germline. Trimming stripped 3 bases from V and 0 bases from J, with 12 bases between.

The chain links TRBV6-5 to TRBJ1-1; no definite D call. Germline CDR1 MNHEY, CDR2 SVGAGI. The V and J ends lost 2 bases and 7 bases respectively, with 14 bases between them. The CDR3 spans 14 residues. CDR3 loop: CASSYRSGIIEAFF. For the CDR3, the DNA is TGTGCCAGCAGTTACAGATCCGGGATCATTGAAGCTTTCTTT.

The chain has TRBV9 and TRBJ2-7; 10 bases map to TRBD1. The CDR3 runs to 14 residues. Per the germline V gene, CDR1 is SGDLS and CDR2 is YYNGEE. The trim removed 4 bases at V and 3 bases at J, leaving 4 bases unmatched. CDR3 residues: CASSPRDRGYEQYF. The CDR3 DNA sequence: TGTGCCAGCAGCCCCCGGGACAGGGGCTACGAGCAGTACTTC.

The CDR3 bases are TGTGCCAGCAGTTTTGGGACAGTAGACGAGCAGTACTTC. It specifies CASSFGTVDEQYF. The chain couples TRBV27 to TRBJ2-7, with 7 bases identical to TRBD1. The ends lost 3 bases at V and 5 bases at J; junction bases unmatched: 4. Looked up from germline, CDR1 is MNHEY and CDR2 is SMNVEV (reference sequence). The CDR3 contains 13 residues.

The rearrangement links TRBV15 to TRBJ2-3; TRBD2 matches 10 bases. CDR1 and CDR2 from the germline V gene are LNHNV and YYDKDF (reference sequence). Losses at the gene ends were 0 bases for V and 0 bases for J; bases not matched to a gene: 18. The CDR3 spans 22 residues. The CDR3 DNA is TGTGCCACCAGCAGAGACGAGTACCCGGGACTAGCGAGTGAGTCTAGCACAGATACGCAGTATTTT. Protein product: CATSRDEYPGLASESSTDTQYF. Full variable domain (missing parts from reference TRBV15 and TRBJ2-3): DAMVIQNPRYQVTQFGKPVTLSCSQTLNHNVMYWYQQKSSQAPKLLFHYYDKDFNNEADTPDNFQSRRPNTSFCFLDIRSPGLGDTAMYLCATSRDEYPGLASESSTDTQYFGPGTRLTVL.

The chain joins TRBV6-5 to TRBJ2-5, with 9 bases lining up with TRBD1. The CDR3 has 15 amino acids. Unmatched junction bases numbered 10, after V lost 6 bases and J lost 5 bases. Germline CDR1 MNHEY, CDR2 SVGAGI. The CDR3 region is CASSTVTGGGETQYF. The CDR3 nucleotides are TGTGCCAGCAGCACCGTAACAGGGGGCGGTGAGACCCAGTACTTC.

V usage is TRBV12-5 and J usage is TRBJ1-1; D might be TRBD1 (5 bases). Germline V gene data show CDR1 as LGHNT and CDR2 as FRNRAP. The CDR3 sequence is 13 residues long. The germline V and J ends were trimmed by 4 bases and 8 bases, with 14 bases remaining between them. The CDR3 nucleotides are TGTGCTAGTGGTTGGGGGAGCGAGGGGGAAGCTTTCTTT. Translated, it gives CASGWGSEGEAFF.

The CDR3 region has the DNA TGTGCCAGCAGCTCTAGATACGAGCAGTACTTC. Translating it yields CASSSRYEQYF. This chain uses TRBV7-9 with TRBJ2-7, with no clear D. V gave up 4 bases and J gave up 4 bases, with 5 bases separating them. Per the germline V gene, CDR1 is SEHNR and CDR2 is FQNEAQ (reference sequence). The CDR3 is made up of 11 amino acids.

The CDR3 DNA is TGTGCCAGCAGTAGAATCCCCGGGACCTTCTTTGAAGCTTTCTTT. Encoded protein: CASSRIPGTFFEAFF. This rearrangement joins TRBV27 to TRBJ1-1, with a possible D match to TRBD1 (5 bases). The germline V gene encodes CDR1 MNHEY and CDR2 SMNVEV (reference sequence). This CDR3 has 15 residues. Trimming left V 5 bases short and J 7 bases short, with 20 bases between.

The J gene is TRBJ2-2, the V gene TRBV28; D is ambiguous. There are 11 residues in the CDR3. The V end lost 6 bases, the J end lost 7 bases, and 6 bases lay between the germline ends. Germline CDR1 and CDR2: MDHEN and SYDVKM. CDR3 sequence (DNA): TGTGCCAGCAGATGGGGCGGGGAGCTGTTTTTT. Encoded protein: CASRWGGELFF.

The rearrangement joins TRBV15 to TRBJ1-5; 7 positions agree with TRBD1. Trimming removed 3 bases from V and 4 bases from J; junction bases left unmatched: 9. The length of the CDR3 is 16 residues. The germline V gene encodes CDR1 LNHNV and CDR2 YYDKDF (reference sequence). CDR3 region: CATSRYGAGGNQPQHF. CDR3 bases: TGTGCCACCAGCAGGTACGGGGCAGGGGGAAATCAGCCCCAGCATTTT.

In this sample, this clone turned up once. The rearrangement joins TRBV5-6 to TRBJ2-7; 10 bases agree with TRBD1. CDR3 length: 14 residues. Germline V gene lookup returns CDR1 SGHDT and CDR2 YYEEEE. Unmatched junction bases numbered 3, after V lost 4 bases and J lost 2 bases. The CDR3 bases are TGTGCCAGCAGCCCCGGGACAGGGGCCTACGAGCAGTACTTC. Translation gives CASSPGTGAYEQYF.

The chain couples TRBV19 to TRBJ1-4, with D uncertain. Germline V gene sequence: CDR1 LNHDA, CDR2 SQIVND (reference sequence). The ends were cut back, 6 bases at V and 7 bases at J, with 18 bases in the middle. The CDR3 is made up of 15 amino acids. The CDR3 protein is CASRSWSEVGEKLFF. CDR3 coding DNA: TGTGCCAGTAGGTCCTGGAGCGAGGTTGGTGAAAAACTGTTTTTT. The variable domain in full, with the rest retrieved from reference TRBV19 and TRBJ1-4, is DGGITQSPKYLFRKEGQNVTLSCEQNLNHDAMYWYRQDPGQGLRLIYYSQIVNDFQKGDIAEGYSVSREKKESFPLTVTSAQKNPTAFYLCASRSWSEVGEKLFFGSGTQLSVL.

The CDR3 bases are TGTGCCAGCAGCCAAGAAGGCTCCGCTATTGTGTTCTCCCAGTACTTC. Its protein product is CASSQEGSAIVFSQYF. The chain is built from TRBV4-2 and TRBJ2-4; D gene uncertain. The V gene lost 0 bases and the J gene lost 13 bases, with 22 bases spanning the gap. This CDR3 spans 16 amino acids. The V gene's germline CDR1 is LGHNA and CDR2 YNFKEQ.

The J gene is TRBJ2-3, the V gene TRBV6-6; D may be TRBD1 or TRBD2 (7 bases each). Germline V gene lookup returns CDR1 MNHNY and CDR2 SVGAGI (reference sequence). Trimming removed 11 bases from V and 4 bases from J, with 19 bases in between. This CDR3 region has 14 residues. The CDR3 loop is CAGGGPTGADTQYF. DNA of the CDR3: TGTGCCGGGGGGGGACCCACAGGGGCAGATACGCAGTATTTT.

The V and J genes are TRBV15 and TRBJ2-5; a possible D gene is TRBD2 (6 bases). The germline V gene encodes CDR1 LNHNV and CDR2 YYDKDF (reference sequence). The V and J ends lost 4 bases and 5 bases respectively, with 17 bases between them. The CDR3 totals 15 residues. The CDR3: CATSNGAGGGETQYF. The CDR3 coding sequence is TGTGCCACCAGCAACGGAGCCGGGGGAGGTGAGACCCAGTACTTC.

CDR3 DNA sequence: TGTGCCAGCAGCGTAGGCGGATCAGGTCTTGCAAAAGAGACCCAGTACTTC. Its translation is CASSVGGSGLAKETQYF. J is TRBJ2-5 and V is TRBV9; unclear D gene. Trimming stripped 0 bases from V and 3 bases from J, with 18 bases between. The germline V gene has CDR1 SGDLS and CDR2 YYNGEE. The CDR3 is 17 amino acids. Full variable domain (outside the CDR3, taken from reference TRBV9 and TRBJ2-5): DSGVTQTPKHLITATGQRVTLRCSPRSGDLSVYWYQQSLDQGLQFLIQYYNGEERAKGNILERFSAQQFPDLHSELNLSSLELGDSALYFCASSVGGSGLAKETQYFGPGTRLLVL.

CDR3 sequence: CASSLLGGDYEQYF. The CDR3 region has the DNA TGTGCCAGCAGCTTACTCGGGGGGGACTACGAGCAGTACTTC. The chain is built from TRBV13 and TRBJ2-7; 8 bases map to TRBD2. The CDR3 runs to 14 residues. The germline V gene encodes CDR1 PRHDT and CDR2 FYEKMQ (reference sequence). The ends lost 2 bases at V and 3 bases at J; junction bases unmatched: 3.

The rearrangement joins TRBV5-4 to TRBJ2-7; TRBD2 agrees at 9 bases. CDR3 length: 16 residues. Germline V gives CDR1 SGHNT, CDR2 YYREEE (reference sequence). The trim removed 4 bases at V and 0 bases at J, leaving 8 bases unmatched. Here the CDR3 DNA reads TGTGCCAGCAGCGGGGGTAGCGGGGGCCGCTCCTACGAGCAGTACTTC. Amino acid sequence: CASSGGSGGRSYEQYF.

Only a few counts were recorded for this clone. The V gene is TRBV4-3, the J gene TRBJ1-6, with TRBD1 matching 11 bases. The CDR3 runs to 16 residues. Germline CDR1 is LGHNA and CDR2 is YSLEER. V lost 2 bases, J lost 10 bases, and 7 bases stayed unmatched. CDR3 loop: CASSQSAGTGGSPLHF. CDR3 DNA: TGCGCCAGCAGCCAAAGTGCCGGGACAGGGGGGTCACCCCTCCACTTT.

The chain uses TRBV14 and TRBJ2-7, with 9 bases identical to TRBD2. Looked up from germline, CDR1 is SGHDN and CDR2 is FVKESK. The V gene end was trimmed by 2 bases and the J gene end by 2 bases; junction bases not matched to a gene: 7. CDR3 length: 16 amino acids. CDR3 coding DNA: TGTGCCAGCAGCCAACCCGGGACTAGCATACCCTACGAGCAGTACTTC. Protein: CASSQPGTSIPYEQYF. The complete variable domain, with remaining parts taken from reference TRBV14 and TRBJ2-7, reads EAGVTQFPSHSVIEKGQTVTLRCDPISGHDNLYWYRRVMGKEIKFLLHFVKESKQDESGMPNNRFLAERTGGTYSTLKVQPAELEDSGVYFCASSQPGTSIPYEQYFGPGTRLTVT.